The 27 T cell receptor beta chains given below trace back to one sample, sequenced in a study of blood T cell repertoires in COVID-19 (dated by TCRdb to the early 2020s). Libraries came from the immunoSEQ multiplex PCR assay. The immuneACCESS repertoire file appears here via TCRdb, limited to in-frame rearrangements. These files lack a portion of the clones; in checked studies, under half of the deficit traces to unresolved V genes, and the cause of the others is not known. The sample table shows 210,000 or so clones, and over 75% are seen once. The top ten hold approximately 5.6% of the sample. The sample comprised peripheral blood. These receptors were taken from a woman aged 40 to 50 who had recovered from COVID-19.

The chain is built from TRBV30 and TRBJ2-7; TRBD1 is a possible D gene (6 bases). From germline, CDR1 is GTSNPN and CDR2 SVGIG (reference sequence). The V and J ends lost 1 base and 5 bases respectively, with 15 bases between them. CDR3 length: 14 amino acids. CDR3 DNA: TGTGCCTGGAGTGCCTGGCAGGGGTTCAACGAGCAGTACTTC. It codes for CAWSAWQGFNEQYF.

V is TRBV5-1 and J is TRBJ2-1, with 13 bases fitting TRBD2. The CDR3 extends over 17 amino acids. Germline CDR1 reads SGHRS; CDR2 reads YFSETQ. The V segment lost 0 bases and the J segment 2 bases; nucleotides outside the gene matches: 2. The CDR3 region has the DNA TGCGCCAGCAGCTTGGGGACTAGCGGGAGTCCCTACAATGAGCAGTTCTTC. It is translated as CASSLGTSGSPYNEQFF.

This chain joins TRBV28 and TRBJ2-1; D is perhaps TRBD1 (6 bases). The V gene lost 8 bases and the J gene lost 3 bases, with 17 bases spanning the gap. CDR1 and CDR2 from the germline V gene are MDHEN and SYDVKM. This CDR3 has 15 residues. The CDR3 loop is CASRLPGHNYNEQFF. CDR3 coding DNA: TGTGCCAGCCGGCTTCCGGGACATAACTACAATGAGCAGTTCTTC.

Regarding this clone: It is likely a read error, because the conserved phenylalanine at the end of the CDR3 is missing. It is unclear where the CDR3 begins or ends on the DNA, so no DNA is shown, and the CDR3 is as TCRdb lists it. This rearrangement joins TRBV11-2 to TRBJ2-7; the DNA was not used to check the table's D call, TRBD2. The CDR3 length is 13 residues, termini included. The germline V gene encodes CDR1 SGHAT and CDR2 FQNNGV. The chain's CDR3 is CASSPSNAEGFWL.

The gene calls are TRBV6-6 and TRBJ1-1; D not certain. The CDR3 spans 13 residues. V was cut by 8 bases and J by 7 bases, with 17 bases left in between. Germline V gene lookup returns CDR1 MNHNY and CDR2 SVGAGI (reference sequence). The CDR3: CASERRRNGEAFF. In DNA, the CDR3 is TGTGCCAGCGAGAGGCGCCGAAACGGTGAAGCTTTCTTT.

V gene TRBV4-3 combines with J gene TRBJ2-2, with 8 positions matching TRBD2. Germline-derived CDR1 and CDR2 are LGHNA and YSLEER. With V trimmed by 2 bases and J by 1 base, 6 bases remained unmatched. This CDR3 is 17 amino acids long. CDR3 in amino acids: CASSQNPSGQNTGELFF. CDR3 in DNA: TGCGCCAGCAGCCAAAACCCTAGCGGGCAGAACACCGGGGAGCTGTTTTTT.

CDR3 in amino acids: CASTPRGLLYGYTF. CDR3 nucleotide sequence: TGTGCCAGTACACCGAGGGGGCTTCTCTATGGCTACACCTTC. This rearrangement joins TRBV19 to TRBJ1-2; TRBD1 agrees at 7 bases. J was trimmed by 4 bases and V by 7 bases; bases with no gene match: 9. CDR1 is LNHDA, CDR2 SQIVND, per germline (reference sequence). This CDR3 is built from 14 residues.

The chain links TRBV7-2 to TRBJ2-7; no clear D gene. This CDR3 contains 14 residues. Germline values: CDR1 SGHTA, CDR2 FQGNSA. Trimming took 2 bases from V and 3 from J, leaving 11 bases between them. This CDR3 reads CASSLNYEDYEQYF. CDR3 sequence (DNA): TGTGCCAGCAGCTTAAACTACGAGGACTACGAGCAGTACTTC.

V gene TRBV5-6 combines with J gene TRBJ1-2; 9 bases are a match to TRBD1. This CDR3 comprises 16 residues. V was clipped by 4 bases and J by 3 bases; unmatched bases: 10. CDR1 and CDR2 (germline): SGHDT, YYEEEE. The chain's CDR3 is CASSPAQGAVYYGYTF. For the CDR3, the DNA is TGTGCCAGCAGCCCGGCACAGGGGGCAGTGTACTATGGCTACACCTTC.

The J gene is TRBJ2-7, the V gene TRBV6-2 or TRBV6-3; 13 nucleotides match TRBD2. This CDR3 contains 14 residues. Germline-derived CDR1 and CDR2 are MNHEY and SVGEGT. Trimming took 5 bases from V and 3 from J; bases not matched to a gene: 1. The CDR3 loop is CASSRTSGSYEQYF. CDR3 DNA: TGTGCCAGCAGTCGGACTAGCGGGAGCTACGAGCAGTACTTC.

This clone was detected once. J is TRBJ1-4 and V is TRBV4-1; D call uncertain. This CDR3 is 15 amino acids long. Germline CDR1 is MGHRA and CDR2 is YSYEKL. Between the trimmed V and J ends, which lost 0 bases and 8 bases, there was a span of 13 bases. CDR3 DNA sequence: TGCGCCAGCAGCCAAGAGATCGGGGATCGGGAAAAACTGTTTTTT. Its protein is CASSQEIGDREKLFF.

This chain links TRBV5-1 with TRBJ1-1; D call uncertain. The V gene lost 2 bases and the J gene lost 1 base, with 9 bases spanning the gap. The CDR3 contains 14 residues. CDR1 is SGHRS and CDR2 is YFSETQ in the germline V gene. The CDR3 reads CASSFAHTNTEAFF. CDR3 bases: TGCGCCAGCAGCTTTGCACACACGAACACTGAAGCTTTCTTT. Filled out from reference TRBV5-1 and TRBJ1-1, the complete variable domain reads KAGVTQTPRYLIKTRGQQVTLSCSPISGHRSVSWYQQTPGQGLQFLFEYFSETQRNKGNFPGRFSGRQFSNSRSEMNVSTLELGDSALYLCASSFAHTNTEAFFGQGTRLTVV.

CDR3 nucleotide sequence: TGTGCCAGCAGCGTTGGGACTAGCGGGCGCTACAATGAGCAGTTCTTC. Translated, it gives CASSVGTSGRYNEQFF. V gene TRBV9 combines with J gene TRBJ2-1; 12 bases line up with TRBD2. V lost 2 bases and J lost 3; bases outside the gene matches: 3. CDR3 length equals 16 residues. Germline CDR1 and CDR2: SGDLS and YYNGEE.

The rearrangement joins TRBV9 to TRBJ2-7; maybe TRBD1 (6 bases). CDR1 and CDR2 from the germline V gene are SGDLS and YYNGEE. The CDR3 has 18 amino acids. The V end was cut by 4 bases, the J end by 0 bases, with 23 bases between. Here the CDR3 reads CASSQANYRTESSYEQYF. Here the CDR3 DNA reads TGTGCCAGCAGCCAAGCGAATTACAGGACAGAGAGCTCCTACGAGCAGTACTTC. The entire variable domain, with the rest obtained from reference TRBV9 and TRBJ2-7, is as follows: DSGVTQTPKHLITATGQRVTLRCSPRSGDLSVYWYQQSLDQGLQFLIQYYNGEERAKGNILERFSAQQFPDLHSELNLSSLELGDSALYFCASSQANYRTESSYEQYFGPGTRLTVT.

There are a few counts of this clone. This chain links TRBV3-1 (or the pseudogene TRBV3-2) with TRBJ1-2; D gene ambiguous. The CDR3 has 12 amino acids. The V end lost 4 bases, the J end lost 0 bases, and 3 bases lay between the germline ends. The germline V gene has CDR1 LGHDT and CDR2 YNNKEL (reference sequence). CDR3 in DNA: TGTGCCAGCAGCCGAGCTAACTATGGCTACACCTTC. This translates into CASSRANYGYTF.

The count of this clone is one. J is TRBJ2-1 and V is TRBV2, with 9 bases aligning to TRBD2. V gave up 5 bases and J gave up 2 bases; unmatched junction bases: 4. From germline, CDR1 is SNHLY and CDR2 FYNNEI. The CDR3 loop spans 15 amino acids. The CDR3 nucleotides read TGTGCCAGCAGTCCTAGCGGGAAAACCTACAATGAGCAGTTCTTC. Its protein is CASSPSGKTYNEQFF.

The chain carries TRBV27 and TRBJ1-1; D is ambiguous. The CDR3 has 13 residues. V lost 5 bases and J lost 5, with 12 bases in between. Germline assignment: CDR1 MNHEY and CDR2 SMNVEV (reference sequence). As DNA, the CDR3 is TGTGCCAGCAGTCCCCCAGGTTGGACTGAAGCTTTCTTT. Translation: CASSPPGWTEAFF.

The rearrangement links TRBV19 to TRBJ1-1; possibly TRBD1 for D (6 bases). CDR3 length: 15 amino acids. V gave up 4 bases and J gave up 1 base, with 13 bases separating them. In germline, CDR1 is LNHDA, CDR2 SQIVND (reference sequence). The CDR3 region is CASSRRTDQNTEAFF. The CDR3 nucleotides are TGTGCCAGTAGTAGACGGACAGACCAGAACACTGAAGCTTTCTTT.

V and J are TRBV6-5 and TRBJ2-4, with 7 bases matching TRBD1. V shed 5 bases, J shed 9 bases, and the junction held 10 bases outside the gene matches. Germline V gene sequence: CDR1 MNHEY, CDR2 SVGAGI. CDR3 size: 14 residues. DNA for the CDR3: TGTGCCAGCAGTCCTGGACAGGCTAGGGGCATTCAGTACTTC. It translates to CASSPGQARGIQYF.

The gene calls are TRBV2 and TRBJ2-7, with a tentative D call TRBD2 (6 bases). The CDR3 spans 14 residues. Germline V gene data show CDR1 as SNHLY and CDR2 as FYNNEI. The V gene lost 6 bases and the J gene lost 4 bases, with 16 bases spanning the gap. The CDR3 nucleotides read TGTGCCAGCAGGGGGACTTTCCTCATGTACGAGCAGTACTTC. Translation: CASRGTFLMYEQYF.

The rearrangement joins TRBV10-3 to TRBJ2-2, with TRBD2 matching 7 bases. This CDR3 is built from 19 residues. Unmatched junction bases numbered 14, after V lost 3 bases and J lost 1 base. Germline-derived CDR1 and CDR2 are ENHRY and SYGVKD. DNA for the CDR3: TGTGCCATCAGTGACCCCCCGCCGTGGCTAGCGGAGAACACCGGGGAGCTGTTTTTT. Translation gives CAISDPPPWLAENTGELFF.

V usage is TRBV6-2 or TRBV6-3 and J usage is TRBJ2-5, with 7 nucleotides matching TRBD1. V dropped 2 bases and J dropped 7; count of bases not matched to a gene: 7. Per the germline V gene, CDR1 is MNHEY and CDR2 is SVGEGT. The CDR3 consists of 14 residues. CDR3 amino acids: CASSYRTGGGTQYF. The CDR3 DNA reads TGTGCCAGCAGTTACAGGACAGGCGGTGGGACCCAGTACTTC.

This clone was found once. The gene calls are TRBV21-1 and TRBJ2-1; TRBD2 was called by the table and not checked on the DNA. TRBV21-1 is shown as a pseudogene. CDR3 length: 15 amino acids. The CDR3 region has the DNA TGTGCCAGCAGCAAAGCGCTGGTCGGGAATAATGAGCAGTTCTTC. Protein sequence: CASSKALVGNNEQFF.

The chain has TRBV6-2 or TRBV6-3 and TRBJ1-1; D ambiguous. CDR1 and CDR2 from the germline V gene are MNHEY and SVGEGT. Trimming cost V 2 bases and J 4 bases, with 8 bases left between them. The CDR3 has 13 residues. The CDR3 loop reads CASSYDQFTEAFF. As DNA, the CDR3 is TGTGCCAGCAGTTACGATCAGTTCACTGAAGCTTTCTTT.

This clone was counted between two and nine times. This chain joins TRBV11-2 and TRBJ2-7, with 7 bases identical to TRBD2. This CDR3 has 15 residues. Trimming cost V 0 bases and J 5 bases; bases outside gene matches: 7. CDR1 is SGHAT, CDR2 FQNNGV, per germline. CDR3 protein: CASSLDPGRSDEQYF. DNA of the CDR3: TGTGCCAGCAGCTTAGATCCCGGGAGGAGCGACGAGCAGTACTTC.

J is TRBJ2-5 and V is TRBV9, with TRBD1 matching over 7 bases. Germline V gene data show CDR1 as SGDLS and CDR2 as YYNGEE. The V segment lost 0 bases and the J segment 4 bases; nucleotides outside the gene matches: 6. The CDR3 is made up of 15 amino acids. The CDR3 spells CASSVAAGGRETQYF. CDR3 DNA sequence: TGTGCCAGCAGCGTAGCGGCAGGGGGTAGAGAGACCCAGTACTTC.

V is TRBV2 and J is TRBJ2-1; D is perhaps TRBD1 (5 bases). Germline-derived CDR1 and CDR2 are SNHLY and FYNNEI. The V end was cut by 8 bases, the J end by 5 bases, with 13 bases between. This CDR3 spans 13 amino acids. The CDR3 spells CASAWGRDNEQFF. CDR3 sequence (DNA): TGTGCCAGCGCCTGGGGCAGGGACAATGAGCAGTTCTTC. The full variable domain, completed using reference TRBV2 and TRBJ2-1, is EPEVTQTPSHQVTQMGQEVILRCVPISNHLYFYWYRQILGQKVEFLVSFYNNEISEKSEIFDDQFSVERPDGSNFTLKIRSTKLEDSAMYFCASAWGRDNEQFFGPGTRLTVL.